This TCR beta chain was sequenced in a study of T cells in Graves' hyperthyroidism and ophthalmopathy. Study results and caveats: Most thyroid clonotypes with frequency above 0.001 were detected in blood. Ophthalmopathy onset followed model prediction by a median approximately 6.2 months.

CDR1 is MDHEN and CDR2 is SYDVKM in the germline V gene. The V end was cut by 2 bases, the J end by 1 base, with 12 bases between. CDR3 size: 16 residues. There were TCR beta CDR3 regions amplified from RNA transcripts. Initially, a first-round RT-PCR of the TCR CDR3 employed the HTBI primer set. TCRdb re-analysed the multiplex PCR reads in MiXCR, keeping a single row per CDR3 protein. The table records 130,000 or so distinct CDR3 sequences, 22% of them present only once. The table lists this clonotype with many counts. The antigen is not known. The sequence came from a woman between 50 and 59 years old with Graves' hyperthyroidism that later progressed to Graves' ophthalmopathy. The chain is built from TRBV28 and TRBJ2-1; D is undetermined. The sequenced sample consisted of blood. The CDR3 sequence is CASSLIGTKSYNEQFF. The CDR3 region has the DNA TGTGCCAGCAGTTTAATCGGAACCAAGTCCTACAATGAGCAGTTCTTC.